Following are 29 T cell receptor beta chains from one sample sequenced in a study of OX40 agonist ivuxolimab in advanced cancers. Sequencing was performed with immunoSEQ multiplex PCR; in TCRdb, only in-frame clones are kept and a portion is missing. Seen here are about 75,000 clones, around 83% observed once, and the top ten hold 15% to 20%. Sequenced here: CD4+ or CD8+ T cells sorted from blood, sampled in a trial of the OX40 agonist ivuxolimab. These receptors came from an adult with an advanced solid tumor such as melanoma, head and neck, liver or kidney cancer.

This clone was picked up one time. The chain links TRBV29-1 to TRBJ1-1; D not resolved. This CDR3 region has 15 residues. Trimming took 2 bases from V and 2 from J, leaving 15 bases between them. Germline lookup yields CDR1 SQVTM and CDR2 ANQGSEA. The CDR3 protein is CSVESVRLSNTEAFF. The CDR3 bases are TGCAGCGTTGAATCAGTCCGCCTATCTAACACTGAAGCTTTCTTT.

The chain has TRBV6-6 and TRBJ1-6, with D unclear. Trimming left V 5 bases short and J 9 bases short, with 14 bases between. Germline lookup yields CDR1 MNHNY and CDR2 SVGAGI (reference sequence). The CDR3 runs to 14 residues. The CDR3, as DNA: TGTGCCAGCAGTAAAGAGGGATCAAGTTCACCCCTCCACTTT. Encoded protein: CASSKEGSSSPLHF.

Details on this clone: Other DNA sequences of this sample code for an identical CDR3. The chain carries TRBV18 and TRBJ2-7; TRBD1 matches 9 bases. Germline V gene lookup returns CDR1 KGHSH and CDR2 LQKENI. This CDR3 has 15 amino acids. V shed 0 bases and J 4 bases; nucleotides not matched to a gene: 4. The CDR3 spells CASSPPGQGRYEQYF. For the CDR3, the DNA is TGTGCCAGCTCACCACCGGGACAGGGAAGGTACGAGCAGTACTTC.

The chain links TRBV5-1 to TRBJ2-6; D gene ambiguous. The length of the CDR3 is 17 residues. Per the germline V gene, CDR1 is SGHRS and CDR2 is YFSETQ. V was shortened by 0 bases and J by 0 bases, with 10 bases between the two germline ends. The DNA for the CDR3 is TGCGCCAGCAGCTTGGGGTACAGATCCTCTGGGGCCAACGTCCTGACTTTC. Protein product: CASSLGYRSSGANVLTF.

The chain is built from TRBV5-1 and TRBJ2-5; D uncertain. Per germline, CDR1 SGHRS and CDR2 YFSETQ. V was trimmed by 3 bases and J by 4 bases, leaving 4 bases between them. The CDR3 contains 11 residues. This CDR3 is CASSSGETQYF. DNA of the CDR3: TGCGCCAGCAGCTCCGGAGAGACCCAGTACTTC.

This rearrangement joins TRBV6-1 to TRBJ2-5; D is ambiguous. The V end lost 5 bases, the J end lost 9 bases, and 16 bases lay between the germline ends. Germline values: CDR1 MNHNS, CDR2 SASEGT. The CDR3 loop spans 13 amino acids. Here the CDR3 DNA reads TGTGCCAGCAGTTATGACCCGGGTAGAGCCCAGTACTTC. It is translated as CASSYDPGRAQYF.

This clone was counted once. As DNA, the CDR3 is TGTGCCAGCAGCTTAGCGGCGTATCGCACAGATACGCAGTATTTT. It is translated as CASSLAAYRTDTQYF. The gene calls are TRBV13 and TRBJ2-3; D remains unclear. Between the trimmed V and J ends, which lost 1 base and 1 base, there was a span of 9 bases. Germline CDR1 is PRHDT and CDR2 is FYEKMQ (reference sequence). The CDR3 loop spans 15 amino acids.

The V gene is TRBV4-2, the J gene TRBJ1-2; TRBD1 matches at 7 bases. Germline V gene data show CDR1 as LGHNA and CDR2 as YNFKEQ. The junction had 4 bases not matched to a gene; V was cut back by 4 bases and J by 5 bases. This CDR3 has 13 residues. The CDR3 loop reads CASSPTGLYGYTF. In DNA form, the CDR3 reads TGTGCCAGCAGCCCGACAGGGCTGTATGGCTACACCTTC.

The chain carries TRBV28 and TRBJ1-1; D gene unclear. The CDR3 runs to 13 residues. Germline values: CDR1 MDHEN, CDR2 SYDVKM. The V gene lost 3 bases and the J gene lost 11 bases, with 16 bases spanning the gap. The DNA of the CDR3 is TGTGCCAGCAGTTTGGGCCAATCACCTGGGGCTTTCTTT. It yields the protein CASSLGQSPGAFF.

The V gene is TRBV19, the J gene TRBJ2-6, with D hard to call. The CDR3 extends over 15 amino acids. V lost 6 bases, J lost 0 bases, and 9 bases lay in between. The V gene's germline CDR1 is LNHDA and CDR2 SQIVND (reference sequence). The CDR3 nucleotides read TGTGCCAGTAGCTCAGTCCTCTCTGGGGCCAACGTCCTGACTTTC. Translation: CASSSVLSGANVLTF.

The rearrangement uses TRBV5-5 and TRBJ2-7; D is possibly TRBD1 (6 bases). CDR3 length equals 14 residues. V lost 2 bases to trimming and J lost 2 bases, with 11 bases between them. CDR1 and CDR2 from the germline V gene are SGHKS and YYEKEE (reference sequence). Here the CDR3 reads CASSFAAGAYEQYF. The CDR3 nucleotides read TGTGCCAGCAGCTTTGCGGCAGGGGCCTACGAGCAGTACTTC.

The CDR3 loop reads CASSSGQADQPQHF. Here the CDR3 DNA reads TGCGCCAGCAGCTCCGGACAGGCCGATCAGCCCCAGCATTTT. V gene TRBV5-1 combines with J gene TRBJ1-5, with 7 bases fitting TRBD1. This CDR3 contains 14 residues. Germline-derived CDR1 and CDR2 are SGHRS and YFSETQ. With V trimmed by 3 bases and J by 5 bases, 5 bases remained unmatched.

The chain is built from TRBV2 and TRBJ1-5, with D possibly matching TRBD1 (6 bases). There are 14 residues in the CDR3. V lost 4 bases and J lost 4, with 11 bases in between. Germline V gives CDR1 SNHLY, CDR2 FYNNEI. CDR3: CASSADRKNQPQHF. The DNA for the CDR3 is TGTGCCAGCAGTGCGGACAGAAAAAATCAGCCCCAGCATTTT. Combining the CDR3 with reference TRBV2 and TRBJ1-5 gives the whole variable domain EPEVTQTPSHQVTQMGQEVILRCVPISNHLYFYWYRQILGQKVEFLVSFYNNEISEKSEIFDDQFSVERPDGSNFTLKIRSTKLEDSAMYFCASSADRKNQPQHFGDGTRLSIL.

The rearrangement joins TRBV6-5 to TRBJ2-7; D tentatively reads TRBD1 or TRBD2 (5 bases each). The CDR3 contains 12 residues. V shed 10 bases and J shed 3 bases, with 13 bases lying between them. Germline V gene sequence: CDR1 MNHEY, CDR2 SVGAGI. CDR3 loop: CAIQGEFYEQYF. CDR3 bases: TGTGCCATTCAAGGGGAGTTCTACGAGCAGTACTTC.

V and J are TRBV6-5 and TRBJ2-5; D perhaps matches TRBD1 (6 bases). The end of the DNA aligns better with TRBJ2-7, so the J call may be wrong. This CDR3 region has 15 residues. Germline-derived CDR1 and CDR2 are MNHEY and SVGAGI. CDR3 in amino acids: CASSLRRDTDYEQYF. The CDR3 nucleotides are TGTGCCAGCAGTTTACGCCGGGACACCGACTACGAGCAGTACTTC.

The V call is TRBV7-9, the J call TRBJ2-4; 16 bases agree with TRBD2. The CDR3 consists of 19 residues. Germline lookup yields CDR1 SEHNR and CDR2 FQNEAQ (reference sequence). After removal of 5 bases from V and 0 bases from J, the junction contained 7 bases not matched to a gene. CDR3 sequence reads: CASSRGTSGRALAKNIQYF. CDR3 in DNA: TGTGCCAGCAGCCGAGGGACTAGCGGGAGGGCCCTAGCCAAAAACATTCAGTACTTC.

V is TRBV11-2 and J is TRBJ2-3; 15 nucleotides match TRBD2. V trimming: 5 bases; J trimming: 4 bases; junction bases outside the gene matches: 10. Germline loops: CDR1 SGHAT, CDR2 FQNNGV. The CDR3 extends over 18 amino acids. The CDR3 region is CASSRGLAGGHIPDTQYF. CDR3 DNA: TGTGCCAGCAGCCGGGGACTAGCGGGAGGTCATATCCCAGATACGCAGTATTTT.

The V call is TRBV29-1, the J call TRBJ2-1, with TRBD1 matching over 7 bases. The V gene's germline CDR1 is SQVTM and CDR2 ANQGSEA. The CDR3 consists of 13 residues. J gave up 6 bases and V 0 bases, and 2 bases lay outside the gene matches. The CDR3 loop reads CSVEERGLNEQFF. The CDR3 DNA sequence: TGCAGCGTTGAAGAAAGGGGGCTCAATGAGCAGTTCTTC.

The chain links TRBV29-1 to TRBJ1-1; 12 nucleotides line up with TRBD1. CDR1 SQVTM and CDR2 ANQGSEA come from the germline V gene. V lost 4 bases to trimming and J lost 3 bases; unmatched junction nucleotides: 12. The CDR3 covers 17 residues. For the CDR3, the DNA is TGCAGCGTTGGGGCTCGGGACAGGGGGCGAGGTGACACTGAAGCTTTCTTT. Translating it yields CSVGARDRGRGDTEAFF.

The rearrangement joins TRBV5-1 to TRBJ2-1; D is unresolved. CDR1 is SGHRS and CDR2 is YFSETQ in the germline V gene. V lost 0 bases and J 0 bases, leaving 7 bases between the germline ends. The CDR3 has 15 amino acids. The CDR3 bases are TGCGCCAGCAGCTTGGCGGCGGTCTCCTACAATGAGCAGTTCTTC. The encoded protein is CASSLAAVSYNEQFF. Complete variable domain (other parts from reference TRBV5-1 and TRBJ2-1): KAGVTQTPRYLIKTRGQQVTLSCSPISGHRSVSWYQQTPGQGLQFLFEYFSETQRNKGNFPGRFSGRQFSNSRSEMNVSTLELGDSALYLCASSLAAVSYNEQFFGPGTRLTVL.

This chain uses TRBV7-2 with TRBJ2-7; D remains unclear. This CDR3 region has 12 residues. Deletions cut 1 base from V and 9 bases from J, with 10 bases between. Germline CDR1 and CDR2: SGHTA and FQGNSA. The CDR3 spells CASSLVPLGQYF. CDR3 DNA: TGTGCCAGCAGCTTAGTCCCCTTGGGGCAGTACTTC.

This clone came up a few times. The CDR3 bases are TGTGCCAGCAGTTACGGGGGCAATCAGCCCCAGCATTTT. This codes for CASSYGGNQPQHF. The V call is TRBV6-6, the J call TRBJ1-5; D ambiguous. CDR1 and CDR2 (germline): MNHNY, SVGAGI (reference sequence). CDR3 length: 13 residues. The germline V and J ends were trimmed by 2 bases and 2 bases, with 4 bases remaining between them.

The chain joins TRBV2 to TRBJ2-7, with D possibly being TRBD2 (5 bases). V dropped 5 bases and J dropped 2 bases, with 10 bases sitting between them. From germline, CDR1 is SNHLY and CDR2 FYNNEI. The CDR3 runs 13 residues. CDR3 loop: CASSSTKTYEQYF. The CDR3 DNA follows: TGTGCCAGCAGTTCGACTAAAACCTACGAGCAGTACTTC.

The rearrangement links TRBV7-9 to TRBJ2-7; TRBD2 is a possible D gene (6 bases). The V gene's germline CDR1 is SEHNR and CDR2 FQNEAQ (reference sequence). The CDR3 spans 14 residues. The V end lost 10 bases, the J end lost 3 bases, and 19 bases lay between the germline ends. The CDR3, as DNA: TGTGCCATCGCCTTACGGGAGAAGGGCTACGAGCAGTACTTC. Amino acid sequence: CAIALREKGYEQYF.

This chain links TRBV2 with TRBJ2-7; no firm D call. The CDR3 has 12 residues. Trimming took 11 bases from V and 4 from J, leaving 15 bases between them. Germline CDR1 and CDR2: SNHLY and FYNNEI. The CDR3 here is CACKRETYEQYF. CDR3 bases: TGTGCCTGCAAAAGGGAAACATACGAGCAGTACTTC.

This chain joins TRBV5-6 and TRBJ2-1, with TRBD2 identical over 7 bases. Germline values: CDR1 SGHDT, CDR2 YYEEEE. Trimming cost V 4 bases and J 10 bases; bases outside gene matches: 2. The CDR3 is made up of 11 amino acids. Here the CDR3 reads CASSLGLEQFF. The CDR3 coding sequence is TGTGCCAGCAGCCTGGGACTAGAGCAGTTCTTC.

The chain employs TRBV7-6 and TRBJ1-1; perhaps TRBD1 as D (5 bases). V dropped 1 base and J dropped 2 bases, with 11 bases sitting between them. Germline CDR1 and CDR2: SGHVS and FNYEAQ. This CDR3 has 15 residues. CDR3 protein: CASSLVVGVNTEAFF. For the CDR3, the DNA is TGTGCCAGCAGCTTAGTGGTAGGGGTTAACACTGAAGCTTTCTTT.

This sequence joins TRBV2 and TRBJ2-7, with TRBD2 identical over 12 bases. V shed 6 bases and J 1 base; nucleotides not matched to a gene: 1. Germline V gene lookup returns CDR1 SNHLY and CDR2 FYNNEI. The CDR3 covers 14 residues. CDR3 bases: TGTGCCAGCAGCGGGACTAGCGGGTCCTACGAGCAGTACTTC. It specifies CASSGTSGSYEQYF.

This rearrangement joins TRBV19 to TRBJ2-1, with 7 bases that match TRBD1. J was trimmed by 1 base and V by 8 bases; bases with no gene match: 5. Germline-derived CDR1 and CDR2 are LNHDA and SQIVND (reference sequence). This CDR3 contains 14 residues. In DNA, the CDR3 is TGTGCCAGTCGCCGGGACAGATCCTACAATGAGCAGTTCTTC. Its protein product is CASRRDRSYNEQFF.